The clone carrying this T cell receptor beta chain was recorded many times. TCRdb analysed the RT-PCR reads with MiXCR anew, one entry per CDR3 protein. The repertoire holds about 240,000 distinct CDR3 sequences, with 10% to 15% as singletons. These data belong to a study of response to subunit inactivated influenza vaccine. Germline CDR1 reads MDHEN; CDR2 reads SYDVKM. This CDR3 region has 13 residues. The V gene end was trimmed by 6 bases and the J gene end by 0 bases; junction bases not matched to a gene: 2. The rearrangement links TRBV28 to TRBJ2-7; 7 positions agree with TRBD1. The clonotype originates from a man aged 50-59 years who received an inactivated influenza vaccine. The specimen comprised non-naive T cells sorted from PBMCs, sampled less than 15 days before vaccination. CDR3 in amino acids: CASSRDSSYEQYF. CDR3 sequence (DNA): TGTGCCAGCAGCCGGGACAGCTCCTACGAGCAGTACTTC.